This record covers a single TCR beta chain. Its antigen is as yet unknown. Germline V gene lookup returns CDR1 SQVTM and CDR2 ANQGSEA. The CDR3 consists of 13 residues. The V gene lost 2 bases and the J gene lost 0 bases, with 7 bases spanning the gap. This record comes from a study of T cell responses to AZD1222 COVID-19 vaccine. Study-wide points: Baseline serostatus was positive in only six or seven AZD1222 recipients. It should be noted that donors were predominantly white British and more often female, and clonal diversity was possibly underestimated. Regions 160-218 and 743-854 held dominance among vaccine-associated CD4 TCRs, which spanned spike.

Profiling relied on immunoSEQ multiplex PCR, and the TCRdb table lists in-frame clones only, not all of them. The table shows 100,000 to 150,000 clones, with roughly 90% occurring only once. The specimen comprised peripheral blood, sampled on day 0 of AZD1222 vaccination. This receptor was identified in an adult in good health. V and J are TRBV29-1 and TRBJ1-1, with D hard to call. The CDR3 spells CSVEPGLNTEAFF. The CDR3 nucleotides read TGCAGCGTTGAACCGGGTTTGAACACTGAAGCTTTCTTT.